Each of the 12 T cell receptor beta chains below was sequenced from the same sample in a study of neoadjuvant anti-PD-1 for oral cavity cancer. The data were produced by immunoSEQ multiplex PCR, yet TCRdb's version contains in-frame clones alone and is incomplete. The sample includes 13,000 to 15,000 clones, over 60% of them seen just once. Material: PBMCs, obtained before nivolumab (anti-PD-1) treatment. All receptors come from a person between 35 and 79 years old with oral cavity squamous cell carcinoma.

A single count supports this clone. The V gene is TRBV29-1, the J gene TRBJ1-2, with D hard to call. CDR1 and CDR2 from the germline V gene are SQVTM and ANQGSEA. V dropped 4 bases and J dropped 5 bases, with 11 bases sitting between them. This CDR3 has 12 residues. CDR3 loop: CSVGEGWYGYTF. The CDR3 DNA sequence: TGCAGCGTTGGCGAGGGATGGTATGGCTACACCTTC.

The gene calls are TRBV6-1 and TRBJ1-5, with TRBD1 as a possible D gene (5 bases). Germline V gives CDR1 MNHNS, CDR2 SASEGT. This CDR3 is built from 14 residues. V dropped 7 bases and J dropped 1 base, with 11 bases sitting between them. In DNA form, the CDR3 reads TGTGCCAGCACTAGACAGCAAAGCAATCAGCCCCAGCATTTT. Protein product: CASTRQQSNQPQHF.

This clone was counted between two and nine times. The rearrangement joins TRBV5-1 to TRBJ1-1; D gene uncertain. Germline CDR1 is SGHRS and CDR2 is YFSETQ. Between the trimmed V and J ends, which lost 4 bases and 3 bases, there was a span of 10 bases. This CDR3 is built from 13 residues. CDR3 coding DNA: TGCGCCAGCAGCCTGGAAGGGCACACTGAAGCTTTCTTT. This codes for CASSLEGHTEAFF.

J is TRBJ2-3 and V is TRBV28; TRBD1 matches at 10 bases. Unmatched junction bases numbered 11, after V lost 4 bases and J lost 1 base. Germline CDR1 is MDHEN and CDR2 is SYDVKM. This CDR3 region has 18 residues. CDR3 bases: TGTGCCAGCAGTTCCGGGACAGGGGTAGGTTCACGCACAGATACGCAGTATTTT. This translates into CASSSGTGVGSRTDTQYF. Based on the CDR3 plus reference TRBV28 and TRBJ2-3, the full variable domain is DVKVTQSSRYLVKRTGEKVFLECVQDMDHENMFWYRQDPGLGLRLIYFSYDVKMKEKGDIPEGYSVSREKKERFSLILESASTNQTSMYLCASSSGTGVGSRTDTQYFGPGTRLTVL.

The rearrangement links TRBV2 to TRBJ2-1; 11 nucleotides match TRBD2. V lost 4 bases to trimming and J lost 4 bases; unmatched junction nucleotides: 12. This CDR3 comprises 18 residues. CDR1 and CDR2 (germline): SNHLY, FYNNEI. DNA of the CDR3: TGTGCCAGCAGTGTAGCTAGCGGGGGGAGTGTCCTTTACAATGAGCAGTTCTTC. This sequence encodes CASSVASGGSVLYNEQFF. Drawing the rest from reference TRBV2 and TRBJ2-1, the complete variable domain is EPEVTQTPSHQVTQMGQEVILRCVPISNHLYFYWYRQILGQKVEFLVSFYNNEISEKSEIFDDQFSVERPDGSNFTLKIRSTKLEDSAMYFCASSVASGGSVLYNEQFFGPGTRLTVL.

This chain connects TRBV2 to TRBJ2-5; 8 bases fit TRBD2. J was trimmed by 5 bases and V by 7 bases; bases with no gene match: 9. This CDR3 comprises 14 residues. Germline V gene data show CDR1 as SNHLY and CDR2 as FYNNEI. This CDR3 is CASMGRGGRETQYF. CDR3 coding DNA: TGTGCCAGCATGGGACGGGGGGGCCGGGAGACCCAGTACTTC.

This clone was seen a single time. This sequence joins TRBV5-1 and TRBJ2-1; a weak D match, TRBD2 (7 bases). Germline V gives CDR1 SGHRS, CDR2 YFSETQ. This CDR3 spans 18 amino acids. V gave up 1 base and J gave up 10 bases, with 27 bases separating them. The CDR3 DNA sequence: TGCGCCAGCAGCTTGAGGTCCGGGACTACGTTAGGGGGTGGCGAGCAGTTCTTC. This gives the protein CASSLRSGTTLGGGEQFF.

The chain uses TRBV21-1 and TRBJ2-7; TRBD1, the D gene given by the table, was not confirmed from the DNA. TRBV21-1 is assigned pseudogene status. This CDR3 region has 18 residues. The CDR3 spells CASSIYLEALKGGREQYF. CDR3 nucleotide sequence: TGTGCCAGCAGCATATATTTGGAGGCGTTGAAAGGGGGCCGCGAGCAGTACTTC.

V usage is TRBV5-1 and J usage is TRBJ1-1, with D unclear. With 4 bases removed from V and 0 bases from J, the gap between germline ends came to 16 bases. CDR3 length equals 16 residues. Germline V gene lookup returns CDR1 SGHRS and CDR2 YFSETQ. This CDR3 reads CASSPATGPMNTEAFF. The CDR3, as DNA: TGCGCCAGCAGCCCTGCTACCGGGCCCATGAACACTGAAGCTTTCTTT.

The chain links TRBV6-1 to TRBJ2-1, with 7 bases fitting TRBD2. The CDR3 is 11 residues long. Germline V lookup: CDR1 MNHNS, CDR2 SASEGT. The trim removed 10 bases at V and 6 bases at J, leaving 3 bases unmatched. In nucleotides, the CDR3 is TGTGCCACCCCTAGCGGCAATGAGCAGTTCTTC. It encodes CATPSGNEQFF.

The chain links TRBV10-3 to TRBJ2-7; TRBD2 is a possible D gene (6 bases). Germline V CDR1 and CDR2: ENHRY, SYGVKD. Trimming removed 6 bases from V and 6 bases from J, with 15 bases in between. This CDR3 spans 13 amino acids. CDR3 nucleotides: TGTGCCATCAGCCGGGACGGAGGGGCCGAGCAGTACTTC. Translating it yields CAISRDGGAEQYF.

This clone occurred a few times. This chain links TRBV5-1 with TRBJ2-5; D gene unclear. The CDR3 covers 15 residues. V was pared by 2 bases and J by 5 bases, with 16 bases between. Germline CDR1 SGHRS, CDR2 YFSETQ. The DNA of the CDR3 is TGCGCCAGCAGCTTCGAACAAACCAGCACGGAGACCCAGTACTTC. Its translation: CASSFEQTSTETQYF.